This T cell receptor (beta chain) was sequenced during a study of post-analysis software for immune sequencing data. In its sample, this clonotype was seen once. Sequencing libraries made from TCR beta cDNA carried unique molecular identifiers. From the PCR reads, TCRdb called clonotypes with MiXCR, one entry per CDR3 protein. Found here are 650,000 to 850,000 distinct CDR3 sequences, approximately 50% of them singletons; the top ten hold approximately 4.5%. This TCR was recovered from a girl aged 10 to 17 with multiple sclerosis. Source material: blood.

CDR3 DNA sequence: TGCAGTGCTAGGAGATCACGAGGAGCGGGATACTCAAACACAGATACGCAGTATTTT. Translation: CSARRSRGAGYSNTDTQYF. The rearrangement joins TRBV20-1 to TRBJ2-3; TRBD2 aligns across 7 bases. Germline values: CDR1 DFQATT, CDR2 SNEGSKA (reference sequence). The J segment lost 2 bases and the V segment lost 3 bases, leaving 20 bases of the junction unmatched. The CDR3 is 19 residues long.